These 27 T cell receptor beta chains originate from one sample sequenced in a study of post-analysis software for immune sequencing data (dated by TCRdb to 2015 to 2017). What the work shows at the level of the full study, not this receptor alone: Significantly higher frequencies in patients than in controls were found for several TRBV segments, including TRBV5-6, TRBV5-1 and TRBV20-1.

These receptors have no known antigen. The library was built by means of PCR. TCRdb records Illumina HiSeq 2500 as the sequencer. To reduce PCR and sequencing biases, unique molecular identifiers were built into the TCR beta cDNA libraries. TCRdb's own reprocessing of the public reads used fastp at Q25 and MiXCR and kept productive beta chains. For every CDR3 protein sequence, its rows merge into one entry that carries the most common genes and DNA. The sample yields hundreds of thousands of distinct CDR3 sequences; approximately 53% were counted once. The top ten hold 4.6% of the sample. The sample taken for sequencing was blood. These receptors were taken from a girl aged 10 to 17 with multiple sclerosis.

This rearrangement joins TRBV15 to TRBJ2-6; D gene unclear. The CDR3 has 17 residues. Germline CDR1 and CDR2: LNHNV and YYDKDF (reference sequence). V was clipped by 0 bases and J by 0 bases, with 9 bases between them. The CDR3 nucleotides read TGTGCCACCAGCAGAGATACAGCTCTCTCTGGGGCCAACGTCCTGACTTTC. This translates into CATSRDTALSGANVLTF.

Turning to this clonotype: A junction end diverges from the germline sequence, so it may reflect a read error. J is TRBJ2-4 and V is TRBV11-2; D is unresolved. Germline V gene lookup returns CDR1 SGHAT and CDR2 FQNNGV. The CDR3 spans 12 residues. In DNA, the CDR3 is TGTGCCAGCAGCTTAACCAAAAACGTTCAGTACTTC. Translating it yields CASSLTKNVQYF.

The chain carries TRBV4-1 and TRBJ2-1; D tentatively reads TRBD1 or TRBD2 (5 bases each). From germline, CDR1 is MGHRA and CDR2 YSYEKL. Trimming pared 0 bases from V and 5 bases from J, leaving 8 bases between. The CDR3 contains 14 residues. The CDR3 DNA follows: TGCGCCAGCAGCCAAGAACAGGAGGACAATGAGCAGTTCTTC. Translation: CASSQEQEDNEQFF.

The chain couples TRBV7-3 to TRBJ2-1; D possibly corresponds to TRBD1 (6 bases). V lost 1 base to trimming and J lost 5 bases, with 9 bases between them. The CDR3 spans 14 residues. Germline V gene data show CDR1 as SGHTA and CDR2 as FQGTGA. The DNA for the CDR3 is TGTGCCAGCAGCTTAAGATACAGGGACAATGAGCAGTTCTTC. Amino acid sequence: CASSLRYRDNEQFF. Full variable domain (remainder filled in from reference TRBV7-3 and TRBJ2-1): GAGVSQTPSNKVTEKGKYVELRCDPISGHTALYWYRQSLGQGPEFLIYFQGTGAADDSGLPNDRFFAVRPEGSVSTLKIQRTERGDSAVYLCASSLRYRDNEQFFGPGTRLTVL.

The CDR3 region is CASSYGPGYMNTEAFF. In DNA form, the CDR3 reads TGTGCCAGCAGTTACGGTCCAGGGTATATGAACACTGAAGCTTTCTTT. The V call is TRBV6-5, the J call TRBJ1-1, with D possibly matching TRBD1 (5 bases). The CDR3 consists of 16 residues. The V gene's germline CDR1 is MNHEY and CDR2 SVGAGI. V lost 2 bases and J 0 bases, leaving 13 bases between the germline ends.

The V and J genes are TRBV7-8 and TRBJ1-4; a weak D match, TRBD1 (5 bases). In germline, CDR1 is SGHVS, CDR2 FQNEAQ. V gave up 5 bases and J gave up 7 bases, with 20 bases separating them. The CDR3 sequence is 16 residues long. The CDR3: CASSLGPTRGIEKLFF. The CDR3 nucleotides are TGTGCCAGCAGCCTAGGGCCGACACGGGGGATTGAAAAACTGTTTTTT.

This clonotype was seen a handful of times. The chain uses TRBV6-5 and TRBJ2-1; perhaps D is TRBD1 or TRBD2 (6 bases each). The V and J ends lost 4 bases and 8 bases respectively, with 21 bases between them. Germline CDR1 reads MNHEY; CDR2 reads SVGAGI. This CDR3 has 16 amino acids. CDR3 nucleotides: TGTGCCAGCAGTTCCATCGCAGGGGCGTGGGGGGATGAGCAGTTCTTC. This translates into CASSSIAGAWGDEQFF.

In nucleotides, the CDR3 is TGTGCCAGCAGGGAGGGTTCGGGGCCCCATGGCTACACCTTC. It translates to CASREGSGPHGYTF. The rearrangement joins TRBV27 to TRBJ1-2, with a possible D match to TRBD1 (5 bases). Per germline, CDR1 MNHEY and CDR2 SMNVEV (reference sequence). The germline V and J ends were trimmed by 6 bases and 6 bases, with 17 bases remaining between them. The CDR3 has 14 residues.

The chain carries TRBV29-1 and TRBJ2-3, with 14 bases matching TRBD2. This CDR3 is 18 amino acids long. Germline assignment: CDR1 SQVTM and CDR2 ANQGSEA. Trimming at V came to 0 bases and at J to 3 bases, leaving 8 bases not matched to a gene. CDR3 in DNA: TGCAGCGTTGAAGATCCGACTAGCGGGAGGGCCGCGACAGATACGCAGTATTTT. This codes for CSVEDPTSGRAATDTQYF.

This clonotype was seen only once. The genes are TRBV20-1 and TRBJ2-4; perhaps TRBD1 as D (6 bases). CDR3 length: 20 residues. Germline-derived CDR1 and CDR2 are DFQATT and SNEGSKA (reference sequence). With 0 bases removed from V and 0 bases from J, the gap between germline ends came to 24 bases. CDR3 DNA: TGCAGTGCTAGAGAGAGAGAGCAGGACAGAAAAGTACTAGCCAAAAACATTCAGTACTTC. This encodes CSAREREQDRKVLAKNIQYF.

The chain couples TRBV5-5 to TRBJ2-1; D unclear. V was shortened by 0 bases and J by 5 bases, with 9 bases between the two germline ends. CDR3 length equals 14 residues. CDR1 and CDR2 from the germline V gene are SGHKS and YYEKEE (reference sequence). CDR3 protein: CASSLEEPDNEQFF. CDR3 DNA: TGTGCCAGCAGCTTGGAAGAACCTGACAATGAGCAGTTCTTC.

As for this clonotype: The conserved closing phenylalanine or tryptophan is absent in this CDR3, likely reflecting a read error. This chain connects TRBV29-1 to TRBJ2-7, with D maybe TRBD2 (6 bases). Germline lookup yields CDR1 SQVTM and CDR2 ANQGSEA. Trimming cost V 5 bases and J 6 bases, with 20 bases left between them. The CDR3 extends over 14 amino acids. In DNA form, the CDR3 reads TGCAGCGTTCGACTGTGGGGGGAAGGATCCGAGCAGTACCTC. It codes for CSVRLWGEGSEQYL.

This clonotype showed up many times. The chain is built from TRBV29-1 and TRBJ2-7, with 9 bases lining up with TRBD1. In germline, CDR1 is SQVTM, CDR2 ANQGSEA. V lost 6 bases to trimming and J lost 0 bases; unmatched junction nucleotides: 21. The CDR3 runs 19 residues. CDR3 nucleotides: TGCAGCGTGGACCTGCTTCGGGACAGGGAACTCAAAACCTCCTACGAGCAGTACTTC. Protein product: CSVDLLRDRELKTSYEQYF.

This clonotype came up a few times. The chain combines TRBV20-1 with TRBJ2-3; D is uncertain. V lost 6 bases to trimming and J lost 0 bases, with 10 bases between them. Germline loops: CDR1 DFQATT, CDR2 SNEGSKA (reference sequence). The CDR3 spans 13 residues. The CDR3 nucleotides are TGCAGTGCAGGCAGTCATAGCACAGATACGCAGTATTTT. It is translated as CSAGSHSTDTQYF.

This clonotype was seen once. CDR3 protein: CASTPARGLYGYTF. CDR3 DNA sequence: TGTGCCAGCACCCCAGCCAGGGGACTTTATGGCTACACCTTC. V usage is TRBV7-2 and J usage is TRBJ1-2; tentatively, D is TRBD1 (6 bases). With 7 bases removed from V and 5 bases from J, the gap between germline ends came to 17 bases. This CDR3 has 14 amino acids. Germline V lookup: CDR1 SGHTA, CDR2 FQGNSA.

The chain couples TRBV12-3 or TRBV12-4 to TRBJ2-7; 14 bases are shared with TRBD2. V lost 8 bases, J lost 0 bases, and 12 bases stayed unmatched. The CDR3 covers 18 residues. CDR3 in amino acids: CASSLRGLAGESSYEQYF. The CDR3 nucleotides read TGTGCCAGCTCCCTACGGGGACTAGCGGGGGAGAGCTCCTACGAGCAGTACTTC.

J is TRBJ2-5 and V is TRBV20-1; D remains unclear. Trimming left V 3 bases short and J 1 base short, with 9 bases between. This CDR3 comprises 13 residues. CDR1 and CDR2 from the germline V gene are DFQATT and SNEGSKA (reference sequence). The DNA for the CDR3 is TGCAGTGCTAGGGGCAGCGCCCAAGAGACCCAGTACTTC. Encoded protein: CSARGSAQETQYF.

This clonotype has more than one count but fewer than ten. This chain connects TRBV7-9 to TRBJ2-3; D is unresolved. The CDR3 has 14 residues. CDR1 is SEHNR and CDR2 is FQNEAQ in the germline V gene (reference sequence). Trimming removed 1 base at V and 7 bases at J, with 12 bases between. The CDR3 spells CASSLVPPGNTQYF. In nucleotides, the CDR3 is TGTGCCAGCAGCTTAGTCCCCCCGGGCAATACGCAGTATTTT.

The rearrangement uses TRBV20-1 and TRBJ2-4, with 8 bases matching TRBD1. The J call may be wrong; the DNA end is better matched by TRBJ2-5. CDR1 DFQATT and CDR2 SNEGSKA come from the germline V gene (reference sequence). The CDR3 length is 14 residues. Here the CDR3 reads CSARDAGGVETQYF. The CDR3, as DNA: TGCAGTGCTAGAGATGCAGGGGGCGTCGAGACCCAGTACTTC.

The chain links TRBV6-1 to TRBJ2-3; TRBD2 aligns across 8 bases. V was clipped by 6 bases and J by 5 bases; unmatched bases: 13. The V gene's germline CDR1 is MNHNS and CDR2 SASEGT. The CDR3 has 16 residues. CDR3 nucleotides: TGTGCCAGCAGGATTCAACTAGCGGCACCCCGAGATACGCAGTATTTT. It codes for CASRIQLAAPRDTQYF.

The V call is TRBV5-1, the J call TRBJ2-5; 7 positions agree with TRBD1. Germline CDR1 reads SGHRS; CDR2 reads YFSETQ. V lost 5 bases and J lost 4; bases outside the gene matches: 14. CDR3 length equals 16 residues. CDR3 in amino acids: CASSQEKLTGRETQYF. The DNA of the CDR3 is TGCGCCAGCAGTCAAGAGAAATTGACAGGGCGAGAGACCCAGTACTTC.

This clonotype was picked up one time. The chain couples TRBV4-2 to TRBJ1-1; D gene unclear. CDR3 length: 14 residues. Trimming cost V 0 bases and J 12 bases, with 17 bases left between them. The germline V gene encodes CDR1 LGHNA and CDR2 YNFKEQ. The CDR3 nucleotides are TGTGCCAGCAGCCAAGATTTGGAACCGATCGCGACTTTCTTT. Encoded protein: CASSQDLEPIATFF.

J is TRBJ2-1 and V is TRBV6-6; D gene uncertain. The CDR3 has 11 residues. With 5 bases removed from V and 10 bases from J, the gap between germline ends came to 9 bases. CDR1 and CDR2 from the germline V gene are MNHNY and SVGAGI (reference sequence). CDR3 nucleotides: TGTGCCAGCAGTATCCAGCGAGAGCAGTTCTTC. This translates into CASSIQREQFF.

J is TRBJ1-2 and V is TRBV18, with 10 bases identical to TRBD1. In germline, CDR1 is KGHSH, CDR2 LQKENI. The CDR3 is 15 residues long. J lost 3 bases, V lost 3 bases, and 4 bases had no gene match. CDR3 amino acids: CASSPGTGVYYGYTF. CDR3 bases: TGTGCCAGCTCACCCGGGACAGGGGTTTACTATGGCTACACCTTC.

This clonotype has a handful of counts. The CDR3 sequence: CSVDYPYNEQFF. The CDR3 nucleotides read TGCAGCGTTGATTATCCCTACAATGAGCAGTTCTTC. This rearrangement joins TRBV29-1 to TRBJ2-1, with unresolved D. Germline CDR1 is SQVTM and CDR2 is ANQGSEA. This CDR3 is built from 12 residues. V dropped 3 bases and J dropped 2 bases, with 5 bases sitting between them.

This clonotype came up a few times. The rearrangement joins TRBV29-1 to TRBJ1-2, with D perhaps matching TRBD1 (5 bases). Germline assignment: CDR1 SQVTM and CDR2 ANQGSEA. The CDR3 is 12 amino acids. Trimming shortened V by 8 bases and J by 8 bases, and 18 bases separated the two germline ends. The CDR3 DNA reads as TGCAGCTCCATGGGGGGGTTCGGCGGCTACACCTTC. Translating gives CSSMGGFGGYTF. Combining the CDR3 with reference TRBV29-1 and TRBJ1-2 gives the whole variable domain SAVISQKPSRDICQRGTSLTIQCQVDSQVTMMFWYRQQPGQSLTLIATANQGSEATYESGFVIDKFPISRPNLTFSTLTVSNMSPEDSSIYLCSSMGGFGGYTFGSGTRLTVV.

This clonotype was counted ten times or more. This chain connects TRBV29-1 to TRBJ2-5, with D perhaps TRBD1 (6 bases). Deletions cut 6 bases from V and 4 bases from J, with 9 bases between. The CDR3 consists of 11 residues. Germline CDR1 is SQVTM and CDR2 is ANQGSEA. CDR3 DNA sequence: TGCAGCGTCAGGGGCGGAGAGACCCAGTACTTC. Its protein is CSVRGGETQYF.